This T cell receptor (beta chain) was profiled in a study of blood T cells in healthy people across ages. For this clonotype: Its target is unknown.

Trimming took 3 bases from V and 10 from J, leaving 13 bases between them. This CDR3 is built from 13 residues. Study-level results: Age showed a roughly linear inverse relationship with TCR beta diversity per million T cells.

For the second PCR, which ran for about 7 to 12 cycles, a sample-barcoded 5' primer and a J-beta primer mix were used. Each cDNA molecule was tagged by a template-switch adaptor that had 12 random nucleotides. All samples yielded 3 million or more CDR3-containing paired-end reads. TCRdb reprocessed the 5' RACE reads with MiXCR, giving one entry per CDR3 protein. The top ten clones hold about 21% of a sample with approximately 850,000 distinct CDR3 sequences, under 55% of them seen once. The V gene is TRBV12-3 or TRBV12-4, the J gene TRBJ2-1, with D maybe TRBD1 (6 bases). Sequencing was performed on blood. This TCR came from a man between 60 and 75 years old in good health. CDR3 nucleotide sequence: TGTGCCAGCAGTTTGTCAGGGGCAGGGGAGCAGTTCTTC. As protein: CASSLSGAGEQFF.